This T cell receptor beta chain was captured in a study of molecular identifiers for immune sequencing clone quantification. Study-level results: In CMV-specific effectors, clones above 20 copies held over 98% of molecules; naive, under 1%.

Sorting was used to obtain naive CD8 T cells (CD8+CD4-CCR7+CD45RA+). Concerning this clonotype itself: Its antigen remains unknown.

CDR1 is MNHEY and CDR2 is SMNVEV in the germline V gene (reference sequence). Deletions cut 5 bases from V and 6 bases from J, with 20 bases between. There are 15 residues in the CDR3. Each CDR3 protein gets one entry after TCRdb re-called the PCR reads with MiXCR. The sample includes 550,000 to 750,000 distinct CDR3 sequences, approximately 20% of them seen just once. This receptor was obtained from a human donor in good health. Some libraries in this study had Jurkat cell RNA spiked in. Sequenced material: naive CD8+ T cells from blood, with Jurkat cell RNA spiked in. The subset: FACS-sorted CD8+CD4-CCR7+CD45RA+ naive T cells. This chain links TRBV27 with TRBJ2-7, with a possible D match to TRBD2 (7 bases). The CDR3 DNA sequence: TGTGCCAGCAGTGTGGAGGGGGGGGGATTCGGCGAGCAGTACTTC. This translates into CASSVEGGGFGEQYF.